This T cell receptor beta chain was profiled in a study of CXCR3-negative and CXCR3-positive naive CD8 T cells. Study overall: Roughly 1.5 +/- 0.3 million TRB reads came from each library, giving 130 million to 150 million in total.

Overall study results and limits: TRBV-TRBJ usage matched between naive CXCR3-negative and CXCR3-positive cells but not between memory cells. Hydrophobicity was higher for TRB CDR3s found in CXCR3-positive naive cells than in CXCR3-negative naive cells.

UMI-labeled TRB cDNA libraries were prepared by 5' RACE. For each CDR3 protein, TCRdb gives one entry from its re-call of the 5' RACE reads, without DNA. This sample contains 85,000 to 130,000 distinct CDR3 sequences. To note about this clonotype: What it binds is not known.

This CDR3 region has 12 residues. CDR1 and CDR2 (germline): MNHEY, SMNVEV (reference sequence). CD45RO-CCR7+CD27+CD95- marked naive CD8+ T cells. The receptor was isolated from a human donor in good health. Some clones in this sample may be carry-over from other donors' samples. V and J are TRBV27 and TRBJ2-1; TCRdb selects TRBD1, and the lack of DNA leaves this call unchecked. The source material was naive CXCR3+ CD8+ T cells from blood. Subset specified: CD45RO-CCR7+CD27+CD95- naive CD8+ T cells expressing CXCR3 (TNR3+). The CDR3 spells CASSHGGGEQFF.